The clone carrying this T cell receptor beta chain was observed a handful of times. Germline loops: CDR1 LGHDT, CDR2 YNNKEL (reference sequence). This CDR3 contains 13 residues. V trimming: 5 bases; J trimming: 3 bases; junction bases outside the gene matches: 1. These data originate in a study of blood T cells in healthy people across ages. The donors, aged roughly 6 to 100, were healthy Caucasians from Russia. Each sample yielded at least 6 million isolated PBMCs. Then a second PCR, running roughly 7 to 11 cycles, was carried out with a sample-barcoded 5' primer and a J-beta primer mix. TCRdb reprocessed the 5' RACE reads with MiXCR, giving one entry per CDR3 protein. Of hundreds of thousands of distinct CDR3 sequences listed, around 36% were seen once; the top ten hold around 13%.

V usage is TRBV3-1 and J usage is TRBJ2-7; 10 nucleotides align to TRBD1. Sequenced sample: blood. The sequence came from a man between 18 and 29 years old in good health. CDR3 amino acids: CASSGTGVYEQYF. Written as DNA, the CDR3 is TGTGCCAGCAGCGGGACAGGGGTCTACGAGCAGTACTTC.